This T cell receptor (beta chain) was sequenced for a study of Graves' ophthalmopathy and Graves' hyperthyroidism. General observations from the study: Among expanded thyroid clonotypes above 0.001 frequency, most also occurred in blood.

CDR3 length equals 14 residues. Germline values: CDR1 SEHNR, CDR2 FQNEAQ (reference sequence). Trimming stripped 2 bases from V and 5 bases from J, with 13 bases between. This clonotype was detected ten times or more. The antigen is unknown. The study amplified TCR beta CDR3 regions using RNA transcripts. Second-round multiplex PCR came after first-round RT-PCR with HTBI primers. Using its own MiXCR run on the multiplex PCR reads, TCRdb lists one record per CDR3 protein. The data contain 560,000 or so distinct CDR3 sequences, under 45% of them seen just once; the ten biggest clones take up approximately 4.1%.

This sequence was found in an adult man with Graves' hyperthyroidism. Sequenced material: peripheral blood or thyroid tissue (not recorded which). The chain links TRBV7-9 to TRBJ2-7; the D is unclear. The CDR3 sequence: CASSLTPQANEQYF. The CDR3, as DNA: TGTGCCAGCAGCTTAACTCCCCAGGCGAACGAGCAGTACTTC.